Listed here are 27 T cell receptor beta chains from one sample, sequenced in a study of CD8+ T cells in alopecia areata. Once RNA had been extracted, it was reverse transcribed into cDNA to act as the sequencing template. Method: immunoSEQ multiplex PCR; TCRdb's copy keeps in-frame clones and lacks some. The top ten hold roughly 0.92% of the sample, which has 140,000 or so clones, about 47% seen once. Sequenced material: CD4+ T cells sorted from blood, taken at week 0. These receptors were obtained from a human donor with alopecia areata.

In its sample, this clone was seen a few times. The CDR3, as DNA: TGTGCCAGCAGGCTACTGGGGGGAAATGGCTACACCTTC. Amino acids: CASRLLGGNGYTF. The chain combines TRBV6-5 with TRBJ1-2; TRBD1 might be the D (5 bases). Between the trimmed V and J ends, which lost 6 bases and 6 bases, there was a span of 14 bases. Looked up from germline, CDR1 is MNHEY and CDR2 is SVGAGI. The CDR3 extends over 13 amino acids.

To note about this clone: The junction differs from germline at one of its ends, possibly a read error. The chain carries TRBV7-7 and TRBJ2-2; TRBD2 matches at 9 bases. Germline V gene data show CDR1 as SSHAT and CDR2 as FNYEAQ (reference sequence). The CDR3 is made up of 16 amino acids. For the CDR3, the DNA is TGTGCTAGCAGCCCCGTAGCGGGAGAGGACACCGGGGAGCTGTTTTTT. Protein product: CASSPVAGEDTGELFF.

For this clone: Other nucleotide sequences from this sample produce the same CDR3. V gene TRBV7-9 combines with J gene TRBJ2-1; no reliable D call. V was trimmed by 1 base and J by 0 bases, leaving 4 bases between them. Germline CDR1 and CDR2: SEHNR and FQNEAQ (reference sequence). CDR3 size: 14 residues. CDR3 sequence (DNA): TGTGCCAGCAGCTTAGGAAGCTCCTACAATGAGCAGTTCTTC. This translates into CASSLGSSYNEQFF.

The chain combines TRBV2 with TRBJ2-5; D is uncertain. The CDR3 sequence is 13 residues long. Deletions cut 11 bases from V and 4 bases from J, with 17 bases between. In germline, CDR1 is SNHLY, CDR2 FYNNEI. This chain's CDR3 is CACSYQLRETQYF. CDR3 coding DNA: TGTGCCTGTTCATACCAACTCCGAGAGACCCAGTACTTC.

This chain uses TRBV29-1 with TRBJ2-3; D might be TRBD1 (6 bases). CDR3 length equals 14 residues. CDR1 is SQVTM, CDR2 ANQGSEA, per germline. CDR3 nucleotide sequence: TGCAGTCTGGCCCAGGGGACCTCCACAGATACGCAGTATTTT. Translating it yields CSLAQGTSTDTQYF.

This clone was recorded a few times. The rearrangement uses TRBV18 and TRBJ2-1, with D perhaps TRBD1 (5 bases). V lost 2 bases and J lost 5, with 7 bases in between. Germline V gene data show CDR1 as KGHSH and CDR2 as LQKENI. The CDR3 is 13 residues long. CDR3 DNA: TGTGCCAGCTCACCAACAGGCCACAATGAGCAGTTCTTC. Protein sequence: CASSPTGHNEQFF.

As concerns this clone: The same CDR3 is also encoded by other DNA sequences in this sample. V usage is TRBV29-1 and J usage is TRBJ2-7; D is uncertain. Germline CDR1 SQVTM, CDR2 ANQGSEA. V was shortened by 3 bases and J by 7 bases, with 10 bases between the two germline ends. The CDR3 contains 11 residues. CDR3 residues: CSVEVAREQYF. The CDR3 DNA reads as TGCAGCGTTGAGGTCGCTCGGGAGCAGTACTTC.

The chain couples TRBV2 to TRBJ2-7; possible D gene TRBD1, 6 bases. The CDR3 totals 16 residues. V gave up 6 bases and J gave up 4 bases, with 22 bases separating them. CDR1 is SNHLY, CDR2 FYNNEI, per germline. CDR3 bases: TGTGCCAGCAGCCCCTACCCCGGGACAATAGGATACGAGCAGTACTTC. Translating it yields CASSPYPGTIGYEQYF.

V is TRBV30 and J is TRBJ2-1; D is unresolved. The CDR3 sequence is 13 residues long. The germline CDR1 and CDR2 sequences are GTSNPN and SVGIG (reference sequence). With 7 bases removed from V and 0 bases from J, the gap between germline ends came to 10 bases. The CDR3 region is CASLPSSYNEQFF. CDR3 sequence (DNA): TGTGCCTCCCTCCCTAGCTCCTACAATGAGCAGTTCTTC.

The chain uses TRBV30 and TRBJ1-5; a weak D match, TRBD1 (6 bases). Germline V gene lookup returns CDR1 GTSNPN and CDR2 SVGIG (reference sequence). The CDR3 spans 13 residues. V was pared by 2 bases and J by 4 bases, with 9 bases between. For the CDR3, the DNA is TGTGCCTGGAGTTACGGACAGAATCAGCCCCAGCATTTT. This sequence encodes CAWSYGQNQPQHF.

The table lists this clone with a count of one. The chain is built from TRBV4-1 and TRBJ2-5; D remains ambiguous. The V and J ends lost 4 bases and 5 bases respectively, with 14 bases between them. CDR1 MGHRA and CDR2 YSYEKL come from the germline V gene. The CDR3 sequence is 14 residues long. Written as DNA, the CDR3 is TGCGCCAGCAGCCCCCCTCTGCGAAGGGAGACCCAGTACTTC. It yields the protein CASSPPLRRETQYF.

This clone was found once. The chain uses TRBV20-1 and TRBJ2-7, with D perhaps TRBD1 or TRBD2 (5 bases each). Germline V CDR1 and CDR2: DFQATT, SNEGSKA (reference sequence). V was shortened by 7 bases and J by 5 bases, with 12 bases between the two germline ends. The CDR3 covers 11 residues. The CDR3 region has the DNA TGCAGTGTGAGGGGTTCCCACGAGCAGTACTTC. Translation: CSVRGSHEQYF.

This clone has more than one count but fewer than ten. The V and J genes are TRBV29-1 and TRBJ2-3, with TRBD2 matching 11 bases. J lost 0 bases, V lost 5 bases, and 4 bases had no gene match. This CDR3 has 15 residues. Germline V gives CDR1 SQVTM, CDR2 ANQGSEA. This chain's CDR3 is CSVKGLAASTDTQYF. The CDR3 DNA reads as TGCAGCGTTAAGGGACTAGCGGCTAGCACAGATACGCAGTATTTT.

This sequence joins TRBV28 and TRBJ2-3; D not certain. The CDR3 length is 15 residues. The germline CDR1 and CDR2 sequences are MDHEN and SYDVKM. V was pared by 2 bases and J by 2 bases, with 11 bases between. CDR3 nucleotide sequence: TGTGCCAGCAGTTTACGTGGGTCCTCCACAGATACGCAGTATTTT. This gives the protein CASSLRGSSTDTQYF.

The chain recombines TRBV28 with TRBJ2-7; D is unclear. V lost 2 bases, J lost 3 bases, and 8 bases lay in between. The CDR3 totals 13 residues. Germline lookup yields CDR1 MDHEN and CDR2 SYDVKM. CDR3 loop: CASSLSPGYEQYF. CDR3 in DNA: TGTGCCAGCAGTTTAAGTCCAGGCTACGAGCAGTACTTC.

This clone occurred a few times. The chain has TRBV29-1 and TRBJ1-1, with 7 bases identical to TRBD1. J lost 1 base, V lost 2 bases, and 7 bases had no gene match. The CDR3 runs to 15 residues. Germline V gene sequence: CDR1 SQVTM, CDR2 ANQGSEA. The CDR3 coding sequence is TGCAGCGTTGAACGAGCCGGGACAGAGAACACTGAAGCTTTCTTT. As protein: CSVERAGTENTEAFF.

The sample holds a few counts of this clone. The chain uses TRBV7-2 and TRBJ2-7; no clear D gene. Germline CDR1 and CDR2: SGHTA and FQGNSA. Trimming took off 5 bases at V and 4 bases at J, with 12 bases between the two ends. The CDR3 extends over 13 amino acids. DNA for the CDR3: TGTGCCAGCAGCCGTCGAGCAACTTACGAGCAGTACTTC. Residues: CASSRRATYEQYF.

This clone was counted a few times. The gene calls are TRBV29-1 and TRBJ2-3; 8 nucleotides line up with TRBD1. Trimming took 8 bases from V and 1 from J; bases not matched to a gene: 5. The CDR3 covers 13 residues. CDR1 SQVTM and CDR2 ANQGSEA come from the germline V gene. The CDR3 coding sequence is TGCAGCATGACAGGGGATGGCACAGATACGCAGTATTTT. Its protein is CSMTGDGTDTQYF.

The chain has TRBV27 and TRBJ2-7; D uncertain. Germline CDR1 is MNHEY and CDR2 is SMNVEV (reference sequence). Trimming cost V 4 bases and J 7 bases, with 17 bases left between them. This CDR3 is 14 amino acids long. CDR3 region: CASSSRLRVWEQYF. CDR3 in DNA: TGTGCCAGCAGTTCTAGGTTACGGGTATGGGAGCAGTACTTC.

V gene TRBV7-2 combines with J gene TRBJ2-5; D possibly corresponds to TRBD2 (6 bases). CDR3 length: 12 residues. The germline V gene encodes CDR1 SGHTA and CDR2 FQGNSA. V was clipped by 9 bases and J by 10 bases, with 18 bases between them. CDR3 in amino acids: CASALIGSLQYF. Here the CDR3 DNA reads TGTGCCAGTGCCCTCATCGGGAGCCTCCAGTACTTC. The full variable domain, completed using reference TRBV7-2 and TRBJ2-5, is GAGVSQSPSNKVTEKGKDVELRCDPISGHTALYWYRQSLGQGLEFLIYFQGNSAPDKSGLPSDRFSAERTGGSVSTLTIQRTQQEDSAVYLCASALIGSLQYFGPGTRLLVL.

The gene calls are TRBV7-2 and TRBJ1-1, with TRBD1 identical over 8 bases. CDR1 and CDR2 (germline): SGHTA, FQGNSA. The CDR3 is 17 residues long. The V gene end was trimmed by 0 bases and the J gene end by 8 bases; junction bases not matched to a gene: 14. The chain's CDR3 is CASSLAYQGAGMREAFF. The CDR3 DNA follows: TGTGCCAGCAGCTTAGCGTACCAGGGGGCAGGGATGAGGGAAGCTTTCTTT.

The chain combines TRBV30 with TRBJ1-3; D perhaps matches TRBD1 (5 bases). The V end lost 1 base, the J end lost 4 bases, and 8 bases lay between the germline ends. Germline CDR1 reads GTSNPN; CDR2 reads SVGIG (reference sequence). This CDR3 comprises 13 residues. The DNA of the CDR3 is TGTGCCTGGAGTGGGGACGCCGGAAACACCATATATTTT. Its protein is CAWSGDAGNTIYF.

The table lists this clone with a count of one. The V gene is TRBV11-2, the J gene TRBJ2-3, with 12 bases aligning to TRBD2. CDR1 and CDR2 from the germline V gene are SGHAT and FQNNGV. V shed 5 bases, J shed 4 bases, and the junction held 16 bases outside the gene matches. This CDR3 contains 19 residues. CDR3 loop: CASSPQGGSSGRAADTQYF. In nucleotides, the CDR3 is TGTGCCAGCAGCCCCCAAGGGGGTTCTAGCGGGAGGGCTGCAGATACGCAGTATTTT.

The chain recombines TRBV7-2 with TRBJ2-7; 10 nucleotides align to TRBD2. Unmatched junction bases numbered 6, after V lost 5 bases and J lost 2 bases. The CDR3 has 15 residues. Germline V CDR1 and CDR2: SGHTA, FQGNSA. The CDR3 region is CASSQLAGRPYEQYF. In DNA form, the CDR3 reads TGTGCCAGCAGCCAACTAGCGGGGCGACCCTACGAGCAGTACTTC. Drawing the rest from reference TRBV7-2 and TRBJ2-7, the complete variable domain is GAGVSQSPSNKVTEKGKDVELRCDPISGHTALYWYRQSLGQGLEFLIYFQGNSAPDKSGLPSDRFSAERTGGSVSTLTIQRTQQEDSAVYLCASSQLAGRPYEQYFGPGTRLTVT.

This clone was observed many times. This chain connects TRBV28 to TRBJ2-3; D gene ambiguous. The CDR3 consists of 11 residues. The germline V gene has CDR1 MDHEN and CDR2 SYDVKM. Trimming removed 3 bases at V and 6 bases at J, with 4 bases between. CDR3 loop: CASSLGDTQYF. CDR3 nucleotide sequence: TGTGCCAGCAGTTTGGGGGATACGCAGTATTTT. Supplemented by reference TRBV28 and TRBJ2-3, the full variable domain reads DVKVTQSSRYLVKRTGEKVFLECVQDMDHENMFWYRQDPGLGLRLIYFSYDVKMKEKGDIPEGYSVSREKKERFSLILESASTNQTSMYLCASSLGDTQYFGPGTRLTVL.

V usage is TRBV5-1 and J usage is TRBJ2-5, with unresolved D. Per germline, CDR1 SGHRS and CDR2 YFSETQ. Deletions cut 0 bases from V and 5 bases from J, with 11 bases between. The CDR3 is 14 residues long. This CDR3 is CASSLARFEETQYF. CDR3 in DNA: TGCGCCAGCAGCTTGGCCCGATTTGAGGAGACCCAGTACTTC.

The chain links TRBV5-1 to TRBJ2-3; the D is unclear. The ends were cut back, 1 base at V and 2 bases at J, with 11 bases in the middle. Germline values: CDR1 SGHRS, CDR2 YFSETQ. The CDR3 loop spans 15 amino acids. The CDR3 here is CASSLNGLDTDTQYF. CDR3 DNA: TGCGCCAGCAGCTTGAATGGGTTAGACACAGATACGCAGTATTTT.